The 21 T cell receptor beta chains below were found in one sample sequenced in a study of T cells expressing NK-cell markers (dated by TCRdb to 2020 to 2022). Libraries were prepared through 5' RACE. Sequencing used an Illumina HiSeq 2000. Reprocessed by TCRdb, the reads give a single entry per CDR3 protein sequence, without DNA. The table for this sample records some 600,000 distinct CDR3 sequences. The ten largest clones represent roughly 3.4% of the sample. Sequencing was performed on blood T cells: a sorted CD56 or NKG2C T cell subset, CD4+ or CD8+ T cells, or bulk PBMC T cells (not recorded which). The receptors here all came from a man between 18 and 35 years old in good health. Donor details come from another sample of the same person, matched by shared clones.

The chain employs TRBV7-8 and TRBJ2-2; TCRdb proposes TRBD2, but this gene call is untestable without DNA. The CDR3 consists of 17 residues. CDR1 is SGHVS and CDR2 is FQNEAQ in the germline V gene. Here the CDR3 reads CASSLKSGGPGTGELFF.

The chain joins TRBV27 to TRBJ1-4; TCRdb calls TRBD1, which cannot be checked without DNA. In germline, CDR1 is MNHEY, CDR2 SMNVEV (reference sequence). The CDR3 is 13 amino acids. This chain's CDR3 is CASRRGHREKLFF.

The chain combines TRBV29-1 with TRBJ2-1; absent DNA, TCRdb's TRBD2 call cannot be checked. The CDR3 has 14 amino acids. CDR1 is SQVTM and CDR2 is ANQGSEA in the germline V gene. This chain's CDR3 is CSVQGASGIPEQFF.

The chain's CDR3 is CASSLSPGQGSYEQYF. V usage is TRBV28 and J usage is TRBJ2-7; TCRdb reports TRBD1, a call that lacks DNA to check it against. The CDR3 extends over 16 amino acids. Germline V gives CDR1 MDHEN, CDR2 SYDVKM.

The V call is TRBV10-3, the J call TRBJ2-3; TCRdb indicates TRBD1, and absent DNA this call remains unverified. The CDR3 runs 13 residues. Germline assignment: CDR1 ENHRY and CDR2 SYGVKD. The CDR3 reads CAIRPGDTDTQYF.

The chain employs TRBV25-1 and TRBJ2-2; TCRdb calls TRBD1, which cannot be checked without DNA. The CDR3 loop spans 13 amino acids. Germline assignment: CDR1 MGHDK and CDR2 SYGVNS. This chain's CDR3 is CASIQQGSGELFF.

The gene calls are TRBV5-1 and TRBJ1-1; TCRdb's D call, TRBD1, is unchecked because there is no DNA. CDR3 size: 17 residues. Germline V gene data show CDR1 as SGHRS and CDR2 as YFSETQ. CDR3 region: CASSSGQGRRRGTEAFF.

CDR3 residues: CSVSTSYNEQFF. The genes are TRBV29-1 and TRBJ2-1; TCRdb indicates TRBD2, and absent DNA this call remains unverified. The CDR3 is 12 residues long. CDR1 and CDR2 (germline): SQVTM, ANQGSEA.

The CDR3 sequence: CSANSGREQYF. V and J are TRBV20-1 and TRBJ2-7; TCRdb lists TRBD2, though no DNA is available to test this call. This CDR3 region has 11 residues. Germline V gene lookup returns CDR1 DFQATT and CDR2 SNEGSKA (reference sequence).

V and J are TRBV6-5 and TRBJ2-3; TCRdb's assignment of TRBD2 cannot be checked, as there is no DNA. Germline V gene lookup returns CDR1 MNHEY and CDR2 SVGAGI. The CDR3 runs to 14 residues. CDR3 protein: CASGGVTSTDTQYF.

The chain has TRBV13 and TRBJ1-4; TCRdb names TRBD1, which stays unverified in the absence of DNA. This CDR3 region has 19 residues. Germline CDR1 PRHDT, CDR2 FYEKMQ (reference sequence). The CDR3 here is CASSFAPSISPGQNEKLFF.

The chain links TRBV7-2 to TRBJ1-2; with no DNA, the TCRdb D assignment of TRBD1 cannot be verified. Germline V gene lookup returns CDR1 SGHTA and CDR2 FQGNSA. The length of the CDR3 is 12 residues. The CDR3 protein is CASSFQGFGYTF.

The chain employs TRBV12-3 or TRBV12-4 and TRBJ1-1; checking the TCRdb D call of TRBD1 is not possible without DNA. This CDR3 comprises 12 residues. The CDR3 reads CASSDWKGTAFF.

The CDR3 is CASSANSGTGLADTQYF. The chain combines TRBV5-1 with TRBJ2-3; without DNA, the TCRdb call of TRBD1 cannot be checked. Germline assignment: CDR1 SGHRS and CDR2 YFSETQ. CDR3 size: 17 residues.

The J gene is TRBJ1-1, the V gene TRBV29-1. CDR3 length: 11 amino acids. Germline V gene lookup returns CDR1 SQVTM and CDR2 ANQGSEA. The CDR3 is CSVTGYTEAFF.

The CDR3 sequence: CASSERWAQTDTQYF. The chain combines TRBV2 with TRBJ2-3; lacking DNA, the TRBD2 call made by TCRdb goes unchecked. Looked up from germline, CDR1 is SNHLY and CDR2 is FYNNEI. The length of the CDR3 is 15 residues.

This chain connects TRBV27 to TRBJ1-6; the TCRdb D gene call, TRBD1, has no DNA to confirm it. The CDR3 totals 15 residues. Germline-derived CDR1 and CDR2 are MNHEY and SMNVEV (reference sequence). CDR3 loop: CASSLRTGLNSPLHF.

The gene calls are TRBV20-1 and TRBJ2-1; TCRdb names TRBD1, which stays unverified in the absence of DNA. This CDR3 spans 16 amino acids. Germline assignment: CDR1 DFQATT and CDR2 SNEGSKA (reference sequence). This CDR3 reads CSATETGTSSYNEQFF.

This chain uses TRBV27 with TRBJ1-2. This CDR3 region has 13 residues. Germline loops: CDR1 MNHEY, CDR2 SMNVEV (reference sequence). The chain's CDR3 is CASRFVDGYGYTF.

The chain links TRBV27 to TRBJ2-1; the TCRdb call, TRBD2, lacks DNA for checking. This CDR3 is built from 16 residues. In germline, CDR1 is MNHEY, CDR2 SMNVEV (reference sequence). CDR3 protein: CASSSGLSGRGDEQFF.

CDR3 residues: CASDGEPTRSIQYF. V is TRBV28 and J is TRBJ2-4; with no DNA, the TCRdb D assignment of TRBD2 cannot be verified. Germline CDR1 and CDR2: MDHEN and SYDVKM. CDR3 size: 14 residues. The full variable domain, rest sourced from reference TRBV28 and TRBJ2-4, is DVKVTQSSRYLVKRTGEKVFLECVQDMDHENMFWYRQDPGLGLRLIYFSYDVKMKEKGDIPEGYSVSREKKERFSLILESASTNQTSMYLCASDGEPTRSIQYFGAGTRLSVL.